This TCR beta chain was sequenced for a study of cytomegalovirus exposure and HLA in healthy donors. Germline V gene data show CDR1 as LNHDA and CDR2 as SQIVND (reference sequence). V lost 4 bases to trimming and J lost 5 bases; unmatched junction nucleotides: 7. The CDR3 is 14 amino acids. Both 60 Vbeta primers and 13 Jbeta primers went into the PCR. Assay: immunoSEQ multiplex PCR; the TCRdb copy retains only in-frame clones and omits some. The data show 100,000 to 120,000 clones, roughly 70% seen once. The receptor's source is a man aged 35-49 years in good health and CMV-seronegative. Sequencing was done on a sample of PBMCs. The genes are TRBV19 and TRBJ1-1, with 7 bases fitting TRBD1. CDR3 loop: CASSTTGAATEAFF. For the CDR3, the DNA is TGTGCCAGTAGTACAACAGGGGCGGCGACTGAAGCTTTCTTT.